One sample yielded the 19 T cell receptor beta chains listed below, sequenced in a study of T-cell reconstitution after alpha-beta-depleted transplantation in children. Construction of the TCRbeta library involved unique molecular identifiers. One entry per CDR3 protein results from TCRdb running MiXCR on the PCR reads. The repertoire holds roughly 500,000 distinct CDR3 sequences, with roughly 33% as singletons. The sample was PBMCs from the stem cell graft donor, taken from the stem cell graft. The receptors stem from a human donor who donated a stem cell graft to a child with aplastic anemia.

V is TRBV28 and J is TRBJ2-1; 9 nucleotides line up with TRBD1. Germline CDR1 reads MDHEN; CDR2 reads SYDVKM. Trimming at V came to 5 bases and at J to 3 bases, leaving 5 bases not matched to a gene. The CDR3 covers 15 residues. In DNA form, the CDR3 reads TGTGCCAGCAGTAATGGACAGGGGAACTACAATGAGCAGTTCTTC. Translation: CASSNGQGNYNEQFF.

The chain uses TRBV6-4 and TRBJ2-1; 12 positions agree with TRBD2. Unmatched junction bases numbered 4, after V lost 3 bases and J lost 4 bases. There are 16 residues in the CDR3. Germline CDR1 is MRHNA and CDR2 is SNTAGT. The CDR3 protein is CASSEEGLAGYNEQFF. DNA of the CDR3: TGTGCCAGCAGTGAAGAAGGACTAGCGGGATACAATGAGCAGTTCTTC.

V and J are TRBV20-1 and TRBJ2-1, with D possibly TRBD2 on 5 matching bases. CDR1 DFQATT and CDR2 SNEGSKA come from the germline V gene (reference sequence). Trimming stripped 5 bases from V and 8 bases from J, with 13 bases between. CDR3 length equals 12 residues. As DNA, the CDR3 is TGCAGTGCTCAAAAGACTACTTATGAGCAGTTCTTC. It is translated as CSAQKTTYEQFF.

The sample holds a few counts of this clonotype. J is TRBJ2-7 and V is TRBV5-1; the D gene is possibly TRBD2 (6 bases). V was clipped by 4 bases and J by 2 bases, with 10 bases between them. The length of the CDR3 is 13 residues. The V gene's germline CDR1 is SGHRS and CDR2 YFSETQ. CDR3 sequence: CASSRESPYEQYF. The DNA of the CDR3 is TGCGCCAGCAGCCGGGAGAGCCCCTACGAGCAGTACTTC.

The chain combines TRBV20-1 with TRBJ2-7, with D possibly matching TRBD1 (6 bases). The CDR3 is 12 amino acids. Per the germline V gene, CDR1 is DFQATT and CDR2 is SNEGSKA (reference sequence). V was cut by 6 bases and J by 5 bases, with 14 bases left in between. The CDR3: CSAVDSMDEQYF. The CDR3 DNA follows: TGCAGTGCCGTGGACAGTATGGACGAGCAGTACTTC.

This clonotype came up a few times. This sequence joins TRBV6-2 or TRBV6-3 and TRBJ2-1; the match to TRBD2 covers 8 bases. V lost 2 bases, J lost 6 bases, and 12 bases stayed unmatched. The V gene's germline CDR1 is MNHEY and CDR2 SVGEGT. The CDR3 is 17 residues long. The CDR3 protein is CASSYELAASPGNEQFF. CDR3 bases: TGTGCCAGCAGTTACGAACTAGCGGCATCTCCGGGCAATGAGCAGTTCTTC.

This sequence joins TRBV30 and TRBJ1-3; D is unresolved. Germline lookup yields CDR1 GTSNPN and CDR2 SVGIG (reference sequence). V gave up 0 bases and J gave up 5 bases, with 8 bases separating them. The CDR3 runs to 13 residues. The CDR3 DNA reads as TGTGCCTGGAGTGTTGGCCGTAGAAACACCATATATTTT. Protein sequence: CAWSVGRRNTIYF.

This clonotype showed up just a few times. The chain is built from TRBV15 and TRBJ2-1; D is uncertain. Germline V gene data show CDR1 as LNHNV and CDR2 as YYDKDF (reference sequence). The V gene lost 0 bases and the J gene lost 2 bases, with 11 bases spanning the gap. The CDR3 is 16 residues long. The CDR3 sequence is CATSRDPAGAYNEQFF. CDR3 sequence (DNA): TGTGCCACCAGCAGAGACCCGGCTGGGGCCTACAATGAGCAGTTCTTC.

The CDR3 here is CASSLALPGGPGETQYF. The CDR3 DNA reads as TGTGCCAGCAGCTTAGCGCTGCCGGGAGGGCCTGGAGAGACCCAGTACTTC. V gene TRBV7-2 combines with J gene TRBJ2-5, with 8 bases that match TRBD2. With 0 bases clipped from V and 4 bases from J, the junction kept 10 bases outside the gene matches. The germline gives CDR1 SGHTA, CDR2 FQGNSA. The CDR3 extends over 17 amino acids.

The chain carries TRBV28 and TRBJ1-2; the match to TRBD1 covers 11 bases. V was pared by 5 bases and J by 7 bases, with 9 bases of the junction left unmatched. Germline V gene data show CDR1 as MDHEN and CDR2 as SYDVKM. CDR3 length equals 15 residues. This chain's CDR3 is CASSAPDRGLAGYTF. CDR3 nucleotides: TGTGCCAGCAGTGCCCCGGACAGGGGGCTTGCTGGCTACACCTTC.

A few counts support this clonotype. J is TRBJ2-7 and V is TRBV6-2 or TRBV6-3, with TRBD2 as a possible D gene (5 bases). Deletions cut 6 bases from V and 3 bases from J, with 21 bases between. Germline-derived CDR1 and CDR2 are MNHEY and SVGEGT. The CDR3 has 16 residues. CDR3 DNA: TGTGCCAGCAGGGCCATAGTAGGGATTGGAGGCTACGAGCAGTACTTC. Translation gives CASRAIVGIGGYEQYF.

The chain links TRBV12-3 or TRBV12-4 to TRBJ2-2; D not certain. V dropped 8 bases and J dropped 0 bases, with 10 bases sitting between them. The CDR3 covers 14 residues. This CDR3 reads CASYGIANTGELFF. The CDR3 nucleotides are TGTGCCAGCTATGGGATCGCGAACACCGGGGAGCTGTTTTTT.

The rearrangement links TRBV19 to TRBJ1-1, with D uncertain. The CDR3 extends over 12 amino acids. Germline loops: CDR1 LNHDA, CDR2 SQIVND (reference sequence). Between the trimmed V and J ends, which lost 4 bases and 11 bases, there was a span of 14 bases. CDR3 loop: CASSTSAPRAFF. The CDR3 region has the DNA TGTGCCAGTAGTACGTCAGCGCCTCGCGCTTTCTTT. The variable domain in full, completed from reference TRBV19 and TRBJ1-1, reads DGGITQSPKYLFRKEGQNVTLSCEQNLNHDAMYWYRQDPGQGLRLIYYSQIVNDFQKGDIAEGYSVSREKKESFPLTVTSAQKNPTAFYLCASSTSAPRAFFGQGTRLTVV.

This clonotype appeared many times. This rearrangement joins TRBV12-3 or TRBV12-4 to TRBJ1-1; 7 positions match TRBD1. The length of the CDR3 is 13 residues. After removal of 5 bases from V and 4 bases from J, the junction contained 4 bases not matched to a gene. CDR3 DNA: TGTGCCAGCAGTAGACAGGGTGTCACTGAAGCTTTCTTT. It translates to CASSRQGVTEAFF.

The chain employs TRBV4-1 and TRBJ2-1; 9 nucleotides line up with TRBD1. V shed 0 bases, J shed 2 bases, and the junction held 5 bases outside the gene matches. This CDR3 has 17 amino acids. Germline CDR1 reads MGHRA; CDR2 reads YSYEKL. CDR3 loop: CASSQDGTGKTYNEQFF. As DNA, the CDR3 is TGCGCCAGCAGCCAAGATGGGACAGGGAAAACCTACAATGAGCAGTTCTTC.

The CDR3 spells CASSQGGLAGVLEQFF. The CDR3 DNA sequence: TGTGCCAGCTCACAGGGGGGACTAGCGGGAGTCCTGGAGCAGTTCTTC. The chain is built from TRBV18 and TRBJ2-1; TRBD2 matches at 14 bases. V lost 4 bases, J lost 10 bases, and 9 bases stayed unmatched. In germline, CDR1 is KGHSH, CDR2 LQKENI. This CDR3 has 16 residues.

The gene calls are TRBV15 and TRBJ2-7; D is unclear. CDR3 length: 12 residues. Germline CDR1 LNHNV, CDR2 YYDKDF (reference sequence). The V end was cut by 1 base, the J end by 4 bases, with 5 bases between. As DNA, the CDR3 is TGTGCCACCAGCAGAGGCCAATACGAGCAGTACTTC. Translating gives CATSRGQYEQYF.

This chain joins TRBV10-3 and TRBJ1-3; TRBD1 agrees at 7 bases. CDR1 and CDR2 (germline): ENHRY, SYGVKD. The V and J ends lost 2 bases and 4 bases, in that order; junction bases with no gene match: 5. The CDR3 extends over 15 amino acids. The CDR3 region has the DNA TGTGCCATCAGTGAGATGGACAGGAGAGGAAACACCATATATTTT. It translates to CAISEMDRRGNTIYF.

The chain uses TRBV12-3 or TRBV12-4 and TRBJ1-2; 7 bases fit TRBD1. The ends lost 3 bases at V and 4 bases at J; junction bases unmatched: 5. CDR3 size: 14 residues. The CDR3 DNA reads TGTGCCAGCAGTTTTCCAGGGGGTGGCTATGGCTACACCTTC. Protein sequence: CASSFPGGGYGYTF.